This T cell receptor (beta chain) was obtained from a study of T cell changes during pregnancy in multiple sclerosis. V gave up 0 bases and J gave up 8 bases; unmatched junction bases: 3. The CDR3 runs 13 residues. The germline CDR1 and CDR2 sequences are SGHRS and YFSETQ. Profiling relied on immunoSEQ multiplex PCR, and the TCRdb table lists in-frame clones only, not all of them. The sample records around 37,000 clones, 92% being singletons. The TCR was taken from a female donor with multiple sclerosis, enrolled in a pregnancy study. The sequencing used CD8+ T cells from peripheral blood mononuclear cells, collected before pregnancy. The rearrangement links TRBV5-1 to TRBJ1-1; 8 bases align to TRBD1. The CDR3 loop is CASSLAGGREAFF. For the CDR3, the DNA is TGCGCCAGCAGCTTGGCAGGGGGCAGAGAAGCTTTCTTT.